Below, one T cell receptor (beta chain) is given with its context. CDR3 size: 15 residues. Germline lookup yields CDR1 SEHNR and CDR2 FQNEAQ (reference sequence). The V gene end was trimmed by 3 bases and the J gene end by 2 bases; junction bases not matched to a gene: 6. This entry is derived from a study of cytomegalovirus exposure and HLA in healthy donors. Data came from immunoSEQ multiplex PCR; TCRdb stores just in-frame clones and leaves some out. The sample lists 76,000 or so clones; roughly 95% were seen once. The sample comprised PBMCs. This TCR came from a young woman in good health and CMV-seropositive. This chain joins TRBV7-9 and TRBJ2-5, with 7 nucleotides matching TRBD1. The CDR3 sequence is CASSFGTDPQETQYF. The CDR3 nucleotides are TGTGCCAGCAGCTTTGGGACAGACCCTCAAGAGACCCAGTACTTC.